Here is one TCR beta chain with its context. This receptor's antigen is unknown. No qualities accompany the bases; no much larger clone lies one base away. Deletion took 6 bases off V and 4 bases off J, with a span of 16 bases between the germline ends. From a lookup of the germline V gene, CDR1 and CDR2 are SNHLY and FYNNEI. From cysteine to phenylalanine, the CDR3 is 15 amino acids long. The read is trimmed to its CDR3 DNA, 45 bases read in frame from base 1. This entry belongs to a study of CD4 T cells in lung cancer (dated by TCRdb to 2018 to 2020). For the study in its entirety: The study screened blood T cells of NSCLC patients for responses to candidate mutation-encoded neoepitopes and isolated neoantigen-specific CD4+ T-cell clones and TCRs. Before blood donation, patients had received treatments including platinum chemotherapy, and some received nivolumab or pembrolizumab. Tumor and non-adjacent lung tissue came from several patients undergoing curative-intent resections for stage I-III non-small cell lung cancer. The frequency of neoantigen-specific clonotypes in tumor resections, non-adjacent lung and cultured T-cell products was tracked by TCRB deep sequencing. Aged 60 to 69 when blood was donated, the resected patients, most of whom were former smokers, had either lung adenocarcinoma or squamous cell carcinoma. General study outcomes and caveats: Rather than memory responses to the cancer, some blood-derived responses might reflect cross-reactivity or in vitro priming of naive T cells.

The library was produced with the immunoSEQ multiplex PCR assay. DNA was isolated using Qiagen DNeasy or QIAamp micro DNA kits, and TCRB was sequenced using the Adaptive Biotechnology human TCRB sequencing kit. An Illumina MiSeq was used to sequence the TCRB libraries. As for how the authors treated the data: TCRB sequence data were analyzed using the kit provider's software, and tumor enrichment of clonotype templates was assessed with Fisher's exact test. TCRdb holds this immuneACCESS table with in-frame rearrangements only. Some clones are missing; in checked studies, unresolved V genes explain under half, and the rest has no known cause. V and J calls and clone size come straight from that table; D and trimming were deduced from the DNA. The sample data list around 4,800 clones, and roughly 74% of these were observed just once. 16% of the sample is taken by the ten largest.

The TCR comes from a man in his 60s with non-small cell lung cancer. Sequenced sample: lung tumor tissue. The chain is encoded by TRBV2 joined to TRBJ1-5, with a weak D call of TRBD1 (6 bases match). CDR3 reads: CASRSSDSRNQPQHF. The DNA sequence is TGTGCCAGCAGGAGCTCGGACAGTCGAAATCAGCCCCAGCATTTT.